This TCR beta chain originates from a study of molecular identifiers for immune sequencing clone quantification. TCRdb analysed the PCR reads with MiXCR anew, one entry per CDR3 protein. Of about 39,000 distinct CDR3 sequences in the sample, under 20% are singletons; the top ten hold under 8.5%. The CDR3 covers 15 residues. Trimming shortened V by 8 bases and J by 0 bases, and 16 bases separated the two germline ends. Looked up from germline, CDR1 is MNHEY and CDR2 is SVGEGT. To note about this clonotype: A single base separates this from a much larger clone, so it may be a read error.

This receptor was identified in a human donor in good health. Some libraries in this study had Jurkat cell RNA spiked in. The source material was naive CD8+ T cells from blood, with Jurkat cell RNA spiked in. Subset noted: FACS-sorted CD8+CD4-CCR7+CD45RA+ naive T cells. The chain has TRBV6-2 or TRBV6-3 and TRBJ1-1; TRBD1 might be the D (6 bases). The CDR3 here is CASRHNREMNTEAFF. The CDR3 region has the DNA TGTGCCAGCCGTCACAACAGGGAAATGAACACTGAAGCTTTCTTT.